The 27 T cell receptor beta chains given below trace back to one sample, sequenced in a study of CD8 T cells in ankylosing spondylitis. Study outcomes and limitations: In ankylosing spondylitis blood, a motif of seven or eight highly homologous TCR beta variants appeared characteristic.

Their cognate antigens are unknown. MiXCR was run by TCRdb on the 5' RACE reads, yielding one entry per CDR3 protein. The sample lists about 440,000 distinct CDR3 sequences, 17% seen once, with just over 1% in the top ten. Specimen: blood, either unsorted or a sorted T cell fraction (not recorded which). The source of these receptors is a male donor with ankylosing spondylitis.

This clonotype has only a few counts. CDR3 sequence reads: CASSSTSGGTEAFF. The CDR3 DNA sequence: TGCGCCAGCAGCTCAACTTCAGGGGGCACTGAAGCTTTCTTT. The chain joins TRBV5-1 to TRBJ1-1, with TRBD1 matching 7 bases. The CDR3 extends over 14 amino acids. V lost 3 bases to trimming and J lost 4 bases; unmatched junction nucleotides: 6. Germline assignment: CDR1 SGHRS and CDR2 YFSETQ.

The CDR3 DNA is TGCAGTGCTAGAGTCCCCGGTGCGGGCTACAATGAGCAGTTCTTC. Amino acid sequence: CSARVPGAGYNEQFF. This chain uses TRBV20-1 with TRBJ2-1; D perhaps matches TRBD2 (5 bases). Germline CDR1 reads DFQATT; CDR2 reads SNEGSKA (reference sequence). CDR3 length: 15 residues. Deletions cut 1 base from V and 3 bases from J, with 13 bases between.

The table lists this clonotype with a few counts. This chain links TRBV20-1 with TRBJ2-5; 13 nucleotides agree with TRBD2. The junction had 11 bases not matched to a gene; V was cut back by 0 bases and J by 7 bases. The CDR3 has 17 amino acids. The V gene's germline CDR1 is DFQATT and CDR2 SNEGSKA (reference sequence). The CDR3 region is CSARDLALAGGPATQYF. The CDR3 DNA sequence: TGCAGTGCTAGAGATCTCGCACTAGCGGGAGGGCCAGCGACCCAGTACTTC.

The V and J genes are TRBV7-2 and TRBJ2-5; 12 nucleotides agree with TRBD2. CDR1 and CDR2 from the germline V gene are SGHTA and FQGNSA. V gave up 4 bases and J gave up 5 bases; unmatched junction bases: 8. The CDR3 totals 16 residues. CDR3 in amino acids: CASSSRLAGVWETQYF. CDR3 coding DNA: TGTGCCAGCAGCTCCCGACTAGCGGGAGTCTGGGAGACCCAGTACTTC.

This clonotype occurred many times. The J gene is TRBJ1-1, the V gene TRBV29-1, with TRBD1 matching 11 bases. V lost 3 bases to trimming and J lost 3 bases; unmatched junction nucleotides: 12. CDR3 length: 17 residues. Germline V gene lookup returns CDR1 SQVTM and CDR2 ANQGSEA. The CDR3 loop reads CSVDSWGTGGEHTEAFF. The CDR3 DNA is TGCAGCGTTGATAGTTGGGGGACAGGGGGGGAGCACACTGAAGCTTTCTTT. The whole variable domain, filled in from reference TRBV29-1 and TRBJ1-1, reads SAVISQKPSRDICQRGTSLTIQCQVDSQVTMMFWYRQQPGQSLTLIATANQGSEATYESGFVIDKFPISRPNLTFSTLTVSNMSPEDSSIYLCSVDSWGTGGEHTEAFFGQGTRLTVV.

In its sample, this clonotype was seen a few times. A read error may account for a junction end that differs from germline. The chain joins TRBV5-6 to TRBJ2-1, with TRBD2 as a possible D gene (7 bases). The CDR3 extends over 14 amino acids. Germline assignment: CDR1 SGHDT and CDR2 YYEEEE. CDR3 sequence (DNA): TGTGCCAGCAGCTTGGGGGGGGGCCTGAGGACCCTAGTCTTC. Translated, it gives CASSLGGGLRTLVF.

This chain uses TRBV5-1 with TRBJ1-5, with TRBD1 as a possible D gene (6 bases). V was trimmed by 1 base and J by 8 bases, leaving 13 bases between them. Looked up from germline, CDR1 is SGHRS and CDR2 is YFSETQ. The CDR3 is 14 residues long. CDR3 DNA: TGCGCCAGCAGCTTGTCGTCAGGGGACGAGCCCCAGCATTTT. As protein: CASSLSSGDEPQHF.

The table lists this clonotype with many counts. The CDR3 DNA is TGTGCCAGCAGGGAACGGACTGGCTACACCGGGGAGCTGTTTTTT. Amino acid sequence: CASRERTGYTGELFF. The chain is built from TRBV11-3 and TRBJ2-2; tentatively, D is TRBD2 (5 bases). Trimming removed 6 bases from V and 3 bases from J, with 14 bases in between. CDR3 length: 15 residues. Germline CDR1 and CDR2: SGHNT and YENEEA.

This clonotype was recorded a few times. The chain employs TRBV7-2 and TRBJ1-2, with a possible D match to TRBD1 (6 bases). Germline CDR1 SGHTA, CDR2 FQGNSA. The V gene lost 5 bases and the J gene lost 5 bases, with 18 bases spanning the gap. The CDR3 spans 15 residues. The CDR3 DNA reads as TGTGCCAGCAGCCTGGGGGCAGCCAGACCTTATGGCTACACCTTC. Translation: CASSLGAARPYGYTF.

This clonotype was seen a few times. The chain has TRBV6-1 and TRBJ2-5, with D maybe TRBD1 (7 bases). The length of the CDR3 is 15 residues. Deletions cut 7 bases from V and 2 bases from J, with 17 bases between. CDR1 is MNHNS and CDR2 is SASEGT in the germline V gene. This chain's CDR3 is CASTQGGSNQETQYF. The CDR3 DNA reads TGTGCCAGCACTCAGGGGGGAAGTAATCAAGAGACCCAGTACTTC.

The table lists this clonotype with a few counts. The gene calls are TRBV5-1 and TRBJ1-1; the D gene is possibly TRBD1 (5 bases). This CDR3 region has 14 residues. Trimming pared 3 bases from V and 4 bases from J, leaving 13 bases between. The V gene's germline CDR1 is SGHRS and CDR2 YFSETQ. The DNA for the CDR3 is TGCGCCAGCAGCTCCGCGGGGGAGGGCACTGAAGCTTTCTTT. Its protein is CASSSAGEGTEAFF.

The V gene is TRBV6-1, the J gene TRBJ1-2; no clear D. The CDR3 is made up of 17 amino acids. Per the germline V gene, CDR1 is MNHNS and CDR2 is SASEGT. The V gene lost 5 bases and the J gene lost 0 bases, with 19 bases spanning the gap. The CDR3 DNA follows: TGTGCCAGCAGTCGCTCCGGCGTTGACTATTCTAACTATGGCTACACCTTC. As protein: CASSRSGVDYSNYGYTF.

This clonotype came up a few times. The chain is built from TRBV2 and TRBJ2-5; D might be TRBD1 (6 bases). This CDR3 has 15 amino acids. The V gene's germline CDR1 is SNHLY and CDR2 FYNNEI. V was cut by 3 bases and J by 1 base, with 12 bases left in between. The CDR3 DNA follows: TGTGCCAGCAGTGACCTTTTGGGGGCCCAAGAGACCCAGTACTTC. Translating it yields CASSDLLGAQETQYF.

The rearrangement links TRBV28 to TRBJ2-1, with D possibly called TRBD1 or TRBD2 (6 bases each). Germline V lookup: CDR1 MDHEN, CDR2 SYDVKM. This CDR3 has 16 amino acids. The V end was cut by 4 bases, the J end by 0 bases, with 13 bases between. The chain's CDR3 is CASSSGAAYSYNEQFF. The CDR3 coding sequence is TGTGCCAGCAGTTCGGGGGCAGCGTACTCCTACAATGAGCAGTTCTTC.

The J gene is TRBJ1-4, the V gene TRBV20-1, with TRBD1 identical over 7 bases. The CDR3 runs to 15 residues. The germline V gene encodes CDR1 DFQATT and CDR2 SNEGSKA (reference sequence). J lost 5 bases, V lost 3 bases, and 9 bases had no gene match. The CDR3 sequence: CSASNQGQKNEKLFF. Written as DNA, the CDR3 is TGCAGTGCTAGCAACCAGGGACAGAAAAATGAAAAACTGTTTTTT.

Only one count was recorded for this clonotype. Relative to the germline gene, one junction end is altered; a read error may explain this. The J gene is TRBJ2-3, the V gene TRBV29-1; 7 nucleotides line up with TRBD1. The CDR3 length is 13 residues. Germline V CDR1 and CDR2: SQVTM, ANQGSEA. CDR3 amino acids: CRVVDRSTDTQYF. Written as DNA, the CDR3 is TGCCGCGTTGTGGACAGGAGCACAGATACGCAGTATTTT.

Only a few counts were recorded for this clonotype. The junction does not match germline at one end; this may be a read error. The gene calls are TRBV6-5 and TRBJ1-1; TRBD1 is a possible D gene (6 bases). CDR3 length: 16 residues. CDR1 is MNHEY, CDR2 SVGAGI, per germline. The CDR3 protein is CASSYISGTRNTEAVF. CDR3 nucleotides: TGTGCCAGCAGTTACATTTCCGGGACAAGGAACACTGAAGCTGTCTTT.

The rearrangement uses TRBV27 and TRBJ2-6, with no clear D. CDR3 size: 14 residues. With 5 bases removed from V and 0 bases from J, the gap between germline ends came to 5 bases. Germline CDR1 reads MNHEY; CDR2 reads SMNVEV (reference sequence). CDR3 sequence (DNA): TGTGCCAGCAGTATAAGCTCTGGGGCCAACGTCCTGACTTTC. This encodes CASSISSGANVLTF.

This rearrangement joins TRBV10-1 to TRBJ2-5; D may be TRBD1 (6 bases). The V end was cut by 10 bases, the J end by 5 bases, with 20 bases between. The length of the CDR3 is 14 residues. The V gene's germline CDR1 is WNHNN and CDR2 SYGVQD (reference sequence). The CDR3 DNA is TGCGCCACCGATAGGGACACCGACAGGGAGACCCAGTACTTC. Protein product: CATDRDTDRETQYF.

The gene calls are TRBV4-3 and TRBJ2-2, with 15 bases lining up with TRBD2. CDR3 length: 20 amino acids. V shed 4 bases and J 1 base; nucleotides not matched to a gene: 10. Germline V gene sequence: CDR1 LGHNA, CDR2 YSLEER. In nucleotides, the CDR3 is TGCGCCAGCAGCCTAAGGCTACCGGGACTAGCGGGAGGGAACACCGGGGAGCTGTTTTTT. This gives the protein CASSLRLPGLAGGNTGELFF.

The rearrangement joins TRBV12-3 or TRBV12-4 to TRBJ1-1, with D hard to call. The CDR3 sequence is 15 residues long. Trimming shortened V by 5 bases and J by 4 bases, and 17 bases separated the two germline ends. CDR3 residues: CASSLLPGGPTEAFF. The CDR3 region has the DNA TGTGCCAGCAGTCTTCTCCCAGGAGGTCCCACTGAAGCTTTCTTT.

This clonotype was seen a few times. This sequence joins TRBV5-1 and TRBJ1-1, with D possibly matching TRBD1 (5 bases). The V and J ends lost 0 bases and 1 base respectively, with 10 bases between them. CDR3 size: 15 residues. From germline, CDR1 is SGHRS and CDR2 YFSETQ. The CDR3 sequence: CASSLAWGENTEAFF. CDR3 DNA: TGCGCCAGCAGCTTGGCTTGGGGCGAGAACACTGAAGCTTTCTTT. Full variable domain (missing parts from reference TRBV5-1 and TRBJ1-1): KAGVTQTPRYLIKTRGQQVTLSCSPISGHRSVSWYQQTPGQGLQFLFEYFSETQRNKGNFPGRFSGRQFSNSRSEMNVSTLELGDSALYLCASSLAWGENTEAFFGQGTRLTVV.

The chain couples TRBV27 to TRBJ2-2, with D unclear. This CDR3 comprises 13 residues. The ends were cut back, 7 bases at V and 8 bases at J, with 14 bases in the middle. In germline, CDR1 is MNHEY, CDR2 SMNVEV (reference sequence). Here the CDR3 DNA reads TGTGCCAGCATCCCCCGTCTGGGGGGGGAGCTGTTTTTT. Its translation is CASIPRLGGELFF.

V is TRBV11-1 and J is TRBJ2-3, with a tentative D call TRBD1 (6 bases). The CDR3 extends over 14 amino acids. Germline V lookup: CDR1 SGHAT, CDR2 FQDESV (reference sequence). The V end was cut by 5 bases, the J end by 5 bases, with 14 bases between. The CDR3 DNA reads TGTGCCAGCAGCCGTGGACAGTACGGAGATACGCAGTATTTT. It codes for CASSRGQYGDTQYF.

Ten or more counts support this clonotype. V is TRBV11-3 and J is TRBJ2-7; 7 bases fit TRBD2. This CDR3 has 13 amino acids. The V segment lost 4 bases and the J segment 7 bases; nucleotides outside the gene matches: 7. Germline V lookup: CDR1 SGHNT, CDR2 YENEEA. The CDR3 loop reads CASSSGLVGEQYF. The CDR3 DNA follows: TGTGCCAGCAGCTCTGGACTAGTTGGAGAGCAGTACTTC.

This clonotype came up once. One junction end disagrees with the germline gene, perhaps due to a read error. The chain couples TRBV11-2 to TRBJ2-2; 7 positions agree with TRBD1. This CDR3 has 18 residues. Germline V CDR1 and CDR2: SGHAT, FQNNGV. In DNA, the CDR3 is TGTGCCGGCAGCTTAAGGCCCACAGGGGTTTTGAACACCGGGGAGCTGTTTTTT. This gives the protein CAGSLRPTGVLNTGELFF. The whole variable domain, remainder taken from reference TRBV11-2 and TRBJ2-2, is EAGVAQSPRYKIIEKRQSVAFWCNPISGHATLYWYQQILGQGPKLLIQFQNNGVVDDSQLPKDRFSAERLKGVDSTLKIQPAKLEDSAVYLCAGSLRPTGVLNTGELFFGEGSRLTVL.

The genes are TRBV6-1 and TRBJ1-2; weak D call: TRBD1 (5 bases). The V gene's germline CDR1 is MNHNS and CDR2 SASEGT. This CDR3 region has 13 residues. V dropped 7 bases and J dropped 4 bases, with 13 bases sitting between them. The CDR3 DNA sequence: TGTGCCAGCACCGGCGGGGCCCTCTATGGCTACACCTTC. This codes for CASTGGALYGYTF.